These 20 T cell receptor beta chains originate from one sample sequenced in a study of T cells expressing NK-cell markers. After re-calling the 5' RACE reads, TCRdb lists one entry per CDR3 protein, DNA absent. This sample's clone table lists about 260,000 distinct CDR3 sequences. Sequencing was done on a sample of blood T cells: a sorted CD56 or NKG2C T cell subset, CD4+ or CD8+ T cells, or bulk PBMC T cells (not recorded which). The receptors shown here come from a man aged 18 to 35 in good health.

The chain joins TRBV28 to TRBJ2-2; with no DNA, the TCRdb D assignment of TRBD1 cannot be verified. From germline, CDR1 is MDHEN and CDR2 SYDVKM. The CDR3 has 13 amino acids. This CDR3 is CASMRGKPGELFF.

This sequence joins TRBV10-3 and TRBJ2-7; TCRdb designates TRBD1, a call that cannot be tested without DNA. Per germline, CDR1 ENHRY and CDR2 SYGVKD. This CDR3 is 17 amino acids long. CDR3 sequence reads: CAISESAEPWGAYEQYF.

This rearrangement joins TRBV12-3 or TRBV12-4 to TRBJ1-2; TCRdb returns TRBD1, unconfirmable since there is no DNA. This CDR3 has 15 residues. The CDR3 protein is CASSPGTGTNYGYTF.

V is TRBV5-1 and J is TRBJ2-5; TCRdb lists TRBD1, though no DNA is available to test this call. CDR1 SGHRS and CDR2 YFSETQ come from the germline V gene. This CDR3 has 13 amino acids. The CDR3 loop is CASSNRAEETQYF.

The rearrangement links TRBV15 to TRBJ2-7; TCRdb outputs TRBD1, but without DNA this stays unchecked. The CDR3 has 16 amino acids. The V gene's germline CDR1 is LNHNV and CDR2 YYDKDF (reference sequence). CDR3 amino acids: CATSRVSGQGGNEQYF. The full variable domain, with the rest looked up from reference TRBV15 and TRBJ2-7, is DAMVIQNPRYQVTQFGKPVTLSCSQTLNHNVMYWYQQKSSQAPKLLFHYYDKDFNNEADTPDNFQSRRPNTSFCFLDIRSPGLGDTAMYLCATSRVSGQGGNEQYFGPGTRLTVT.

The V call is TRBV12-3 or TRBV12-4, the J call TRBJ2-1. The CDR3 has 13 residues. CDR3 in amino acids: CASSFNKYNEQFF.

The V gene is TRBV18, the J gene TRBJ2-3. This CDR3 is 12 amino acids long. From germline, CDR1 is KGHSH and CDR2 LQKENI. This CDR3 reads CASSAKGDTQYF.

The chain is built from TRBV9 and TRBJ2-2; TCRdb selects TRBD2, and the lack of DNA leaves this call unchecked. CDR3 length: 16 amino acids. Germline CDR1 and CDR2: SGDLS and YYNGEE. The CDR3 loop reads CASSVGLAGATGELFF.

The chain joins TRBV2 to TRBJ1-1; the TCRdb call, TRBD1, lacks DNA for checking. This CDR3 is 16 amino acids long. The V gene's germline CDR1 is SNHLY and CDR2 FYNNEI. CDR3 protein: CASSPKMGRTNTEAFF.

This rearrangement joins TRBV5-1 to TRBJ2-1; the TCRdb D gene call, TRBD2, has no DNA to confirm it. CDR1 is SGHRS, CDR2 YFSETQ, per germline. This CDR3 region has 14 residues. The CDR3 loop is CASSSTLAGGEQFF. Full variable domain (rest looked up from reference TRBV5-1 and TRBJ2-1): KAGVTQTPRYLIKTRGQQVTLSCSPISGHRSVSWYQQTPGQGLQFLFEYFSETQRNKGNFPGRFSGRQFSNSRSEMNVSTLELGDSALYLCASSSTLAGGEQFFGPGTRLTVL.

This sequence joins TRBV6-2 or TRBV6-3 and TRBJ1-5; TCRdb names TRBD1, which stays unverified in the absence of DNA. CDR3 length: 16 residues. Germline values: CDR1 MNHEY, CDR2 SVGEGT. The CDR3 spells CASSYSSGGVGQPQHF.

This rearrangement joins TRBV12-3 or TRBV12-4 to TRBJ2-1. This CDR3 is 14 amino acids long. This CDR3 is CASTTQRGVNEQFF.

The chain carries TRBV27 and TRBJ2-1; the D gene TCRdb calls, TRBD1, cannot be checked with no DNA. CDR3 length: 13 residues. Germline-derived CDR1 and CDR2 are MNHEY and SMNVEV (reference sequence). The CDR3 region is CASSLGREYEQFF.

The rearrangement uses TRBV2 and TRBJ2-5. The CDR3 has 13 amino acids. The germline V gene has CDR1 SNHLY and CDR2 FYNNEI. This CDR3 is CASSPMTTETQYF.

The chain has TRBV19 and TRBJ1-1; the D call from TCRdb, TRBD1, cannot be confirmed without DNA. This CDR3 contains 13 residues. Germline CDR1 is LNHDA and CDR2 is SQIVND (reference sequence). The CDR3 loop is CASTPGGAPEAFF.

The rearrangement uses TRBV5-5 and TRBJ2-5; absent DNA, TCRdb's TRBD1 call cannot be checked. The germline V gene encodes CDR1 SGHKS and CDR2 YYEKEE (reference sequence). This CDR3 has 14 amino acids. CDR3 amino acids: CASSYAGTQETQYF.

The V and J genes are TRBV7-2 and TRBJ2-2; TCRdb calls TRBD1, which cannot be checked without DNA. The CDR3 is 18 residues long. Germline V gene lookup returns CDR1 SGHTA and CDR2 FQGNSA. CDR3 loop: CASSLVQRQAFGTGELFF.

V usage is TRBV7-6 and J usage is TRBJ2-7; as DNA is missing, the TRBD1 call by TCRdb cannot be tested. The length of the CDR3 is 15 residues. The V gene's germline CDR1 is SGHVS and CDR2 FNYEAQ. CDR3 residues: CASSLDAGQGYEQYF. Complete variable domain (other parts from reference TRBV7-6 and TRBJ2-7): GAGVSQSPRYKVTKRGQDVALRCDPISGHVSLYWYRQALGQGPEFLTYFNYEAQQDKSGLPNDRFSAERPEGSISTLTIQRTEQRDSAMYRCASSLDAGQGYEQYFGPGTRLTVT.

The chain carries TRBV29-1 and TRBJ2-1; absent DNA, TCRdb's TRBD1 call cannot be checked. CDR3 length: 16 amino acids. Germline lookup yields CDR1 SQVTM and CDR2 ANQGSEA. CDR3 sequence: CSVEDWGIQGYNEQFF.

The chain recombines TRBV9 with TRBJ2-3; with no DNA, the TCRdb D assignment of TRBD2 cannot be verified. Germline-derived CDR1 and CDR2 are SGDLS and YYNGEE. The CDR3 extends over 15 amino acids. This CDR3 reads CASSVVGGDTDTQYF.